This TCR beta chain was obtained from a study of T cells after yellow fever vaccination. Germline V gives CDR1 SGHTA, CDR2 FQGNSA. CDR3 length equals 14 residues. V shed 4 bases and J 4 bases; nucleotides not matched to a gene: 7. Concerning this clonotype itself: No antigen is known for it.

Study observations and caveats: The booster response re-showed most primary clones: around 96% CD4, approximately 90% CD8.

Template switching by 5'RACE produced TCR cDNA, adding a universal primer site and UMIs. TCRdb reanalysed the 5' RACE reads using MiXCR and keeps one entry per CDR3 protein. Altogether approximately 600,000 distinct CDR3 sequences are present, roughly 12% being singletons, with the ten largest covering more than 12%. The rearrangement joins TRBV7-2 to TRBJ2-7; the match to TRBD2 covers 7 bases. This sequence was found in a young man who received the YFV17D yellow fever vaccine. The specimen comprised PBMCs, sampled on the day of the yellow fever booster vaccination. The CDR3 DNA is TGTGCCAGCAGCTCCTTGACTAGCTGGTACGAGCAGTACTTC. It is translated as CASSSLTSWYEQYF.